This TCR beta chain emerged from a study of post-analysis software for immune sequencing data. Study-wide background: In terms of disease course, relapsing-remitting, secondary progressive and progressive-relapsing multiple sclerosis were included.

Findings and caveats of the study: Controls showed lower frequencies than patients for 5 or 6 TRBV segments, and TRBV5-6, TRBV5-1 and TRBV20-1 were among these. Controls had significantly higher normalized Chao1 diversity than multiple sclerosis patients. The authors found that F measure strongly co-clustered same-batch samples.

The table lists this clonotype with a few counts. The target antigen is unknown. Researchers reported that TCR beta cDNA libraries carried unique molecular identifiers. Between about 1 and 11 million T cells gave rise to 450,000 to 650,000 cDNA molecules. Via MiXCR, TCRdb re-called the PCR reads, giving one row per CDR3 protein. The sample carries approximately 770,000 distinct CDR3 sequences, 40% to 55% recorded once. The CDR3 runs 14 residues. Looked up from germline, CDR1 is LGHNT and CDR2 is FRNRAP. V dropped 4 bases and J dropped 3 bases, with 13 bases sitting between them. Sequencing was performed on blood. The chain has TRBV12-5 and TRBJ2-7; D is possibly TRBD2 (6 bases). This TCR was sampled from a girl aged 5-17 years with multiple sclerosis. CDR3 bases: TGTGCTAGTGGTTCCCCTTGGGGGGACTACGAGCAGTACTTC. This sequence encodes CASGSPWGDYEQYF. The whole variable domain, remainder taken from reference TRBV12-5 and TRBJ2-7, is DARVTQTPRHKVTEMGQEVTMRCQPILGHNTVFWYRQTMMQGLELLAYFRNRAPLDDSGMPKDRFSAEMPDATLATLKIQPSEPRDSAVYFCASGSPWGDYEQYFGPGTRLTVT.